The TCR beta chain under discussion was sequenced for a study of shared clonotypes between healthy human individuals. CD8 cells regarded as naive lacked CD45RO, were positively chosen for CCR7, and omitted terminally differentiated effector memory CD45RA+ cells. Using immunoSEQ multiplex PCR, the repertoire was profiled, and TCRdb retains in-frame clones only, with some absent. The sample contains about 2.1 million clones, 90% to 95% of which appear only once. The V gene's germline CDR1 is LNHDA and CDR2 SQIVND (reference sequence). This CDR3 region has 17 residues. Trimming stripped 5 bases from V and 0 bases from J, with 17 bases between.

Sequenced: naive CD8+ T cells from PBMCs. The clonotype comes from a man aged 18 to 30 in good health. Some clones in this sample may be carry-over from other donors' samples. The chain combines TRBV19 with TRBJ1-5; D may be TRBD1 (5 bases). The CDR3 is CASSPPGTPYSNQPQHF. The CDR3 nucleotides are TGTGCCAGTAGTCCGCCAGGGACCCCGTATAGCAATCAGCCCCAGCATTTT. Supplemented by reference TRBV19 and TRBJ1-5, the full variable domain reads DGGITQSPKYLFRKEGQNVTLSCEQNLNHDAMYWYRQDPGQGLRLIYYSQIVNDFQKGDIAEGYSVSREKKESFPLTVTSAQKNPTAFYLCASSPPGTPYSNQPQHFGDGTRLSIL.